The 5 T cell receptor beta chains reported below all come from one sample, sequenced in a study of Graves' ophthalmopathy and Graves' hyperthyroidism. Amplification of TCR beta CDR3 regions used RNA transcripts. HTBI-primed RT-PCR formed the first round, and a multiplex PCR formed the second. Via MiXCR, TCRdb re-called the multiplex PCR reads, giving one row per CDR3 protein. The table lists under 800,000 distinct CDR3 sequences, 22% of them singletons. Sequenced input: peripheral blood. The receptor source for this set is a woman in her late teens or twenties with stable Graves' hyperthyroidism. Some clones in this sample may be carry-over from other donors' samples.

This clonotype was seen repeatedly, ten times or more. V gene TRBV28 combines with J gene TRBJ1-3; D remains ambiguous. The V end was cut by 8 bases, the J end by 4 bases, with 18 bases between. Germline CDR1 is MDHEN and CDR2 is SYDVKM. The CDR3 spans 15 residues. The CDR3 loop is CASGPPADNGNTIYF. The CDR3 DNA reads as TGTGCCAGCGGTCCCCCGGCAGACAACGGAAACACCATATATTTT.

This clonotype was seen at least ten times. This chain joins TRBV20-1 and TRBJ2-7; unclear D gene. The CDR3 runs to 11 residues. The V end lost 1 base, the J end lost 1 base, and 2 bases lay between the germline ends. Looked up from germline, CDR1 is DFQATT and CDR2 is SNEGSKA (reference sequence). CDR3 sequence: CSARGSYEQYF. CDR3 sequence (DNA): TGCAGTGCTAGAGGATCCTACGAGCAGTACTTC.

The J gene is TRBJ2-2, the V gene TRBV19; TRBD1 aligns across 11 bases. There are 16 residues in the CDR3. V was pared by 6 bases and J by 5 bases, with 8 bases of the junction left unmatched. In germline, CDR1 is LNHDA, CDR2 SQIVND (reference sequence). The CDR3: CASRKGTGGLTGELFF. The DNA of the CDR3 is TGTGCCAGTAGGAAGGGGACAGGGGGATTGACCGGGGAGCTGTTTTTT. The whole variable domain, remainder taken from reference TRBV19 and TRBJ2-2, is DGGITQSPKYLFRKEGQNVTLSCEQNLNHDAMYWYRQDPGQGLRLIYYSQIVNDFQKGDIAEGYSVSREKKESFPLTVTSAQKNPTAFYLCASRKGTGGLTGELFFGEGSRLTVL.

This clonotype showed up many times. V and J are TRBV19 and TRBJ2-7, with 7 positions matching TRBD1. The length of the CDR3 is 16 residues. The germline CDR1 and CDR2 sequences are LNHDA and SQIVND (reference sequence). V dropped 4 bases and J dropped 2; count of bases not matched to a gene: 11. The CDR3 coding sequence is TGTGCCAGTAGTAGCGTACCCGGGACAGCACCCTACGAGCAGTACTTC. Translation gives CASSSVPGTAPYEQYF.

This clonotype came up a few times. V and J are TRBV28 and TRBJ1-2, with D maybe TRBD1 (6 bases). The germline V and J ends were trimmed by 6 bases and 5 bases, with 10 bases remaining between them. CDR3 length equals 12 residues. The germline V gene encodes CDR1 MDHEN and CDR2 SYDVKM. The CDR3 loop is CASRLQGYGYTF. DNA of the CDR3: TGTGCCAGCAGACTTCAGGGGTATGGCTACACCTTC.